The 23 T cell receptor beta chains below come from one sample, sequenced in a study of metastatic and nonmetastatic thyroid tumors. Patients had received no treatment of any kind before thyroid surgery. TCRdb re-called clones from the PCR reads using MiXCR. This table holds approximately 69,000 clones, 11% to 15% found once. Sequenced input: blood. All receptors come from a male donor with papillary thyroid cancer or a benign thyroid nodule (not recorded which). Some clones in this sample may be carry-over from other donors' samples.

This clone was counted many times. A much larger clonotype is one base distant, so this may be a read error. The V and J genes are TRBV28 and TRBJ2-1; D call uncertain. CDR3 length equals 14 residues. The germline V gene encodes CDR1 MDHEN and CDR2 SYDVKM. The CDR3 sequence is CASSLYVNENEQLF. The CDR3, as DNA: TGTGCCAGCAGTTTATATGTGAACGAAAATGAGCAGCTCTTC.

In its sample, this clone was seen many times. CDR3 nucleotides: TGTGCCAGCAGCTTTTCGGGTAGCTCCTACAATGAGCAGTTCTTC. The encoded protein is CASSFSGSSYNEQFF. This chain joins TRBV13 and TRBJ2-1; D call uncertain. Germline V gene lookup returns CDR1 PRHDT and CDR2 FYEKMQ (reference sequence). V was shortened by 3 bases and J by 0 bases, with 9 bases between the two germline ends. This CDR3 spans 15 amino acids. The variable domain in full, completed from reference TRBV13 and TRBJ2-1, reads AAGVIQSPRHLIKEKRETATLKCYPIPRHDTVYWYQQGPGQDPQFLISFYEKMQSDKGSIPDRFSAQQFSDYHSELNMSSLELGDSALYFCASSFSGSSYNEQFFGPGTRLTVL.

V gene TRBV28 combines with J gene TRBJ2-7; the D is unclear. Germline values: CDR1 MDHEN, CDR2 SYDVKM. Trimming cost V 4 bases and J 2 bases, with 15 bases left between them. This CDR3 is built from 15 residues. CDR3 in DNA: TGTGCCAGCAGTTCCGCCGGCCTCGAGACCTACGAGCAGTACTTC. Its translation: CASSSAGLETYEQYF.

This clone was detected many times. The chain is built from TRBV7-3 and TRBJ2-3; TRBD2 agrees at 7 bases. There are 16 residues in the CDR3. Germline V CDR1 and CDR2: SGHTA, FQGTGA. V shed 1 base and J 1 base; nucleotides not matched to a gene: 5. This CDR3 reads CASSLSGGGGTDTQYF. DNA for the CDR3: TGTGCCAGCAGCTTAAGTGGGGGAGGGGGCACAGATACGCAGTATTTT.

This clone has a handful of counts. It may be a read error: a sequence one base away is much more abundant. The J gene is TRBJ1-2, the V gene TRBV18; D is possibly TRBD1 (5 bases). Germline-derived CDR1 and CDR2 are KGHSH and LQKENI. The length of the CDR3 is 14 residues. The CDR3 is CASSPIGDGRGCTF. The CDR3 DNA follows: TGTGCCAGCTCACCAATAGGAGACGGGAGGGGCTGCACCTTC.

The sample holds many counts of this clone. Just one base apart from a much larger clone, this may be a read error. This chain joins TRBV6-2 or TRBV6-3 and TRBJ2-1; maybe TRBD2 (6 bases). Deletions cut 4 bases from V and 7 bases from J, with 14 bases between. The CDR3 spans 14 residues. The germline gives CDR1 MNHEY, CDR2 SVGEGT. The CDR3 sequence is CASSSTGTLNEQFF. CDR3 coding DNA: TGTGCCAGCAGTTCTACCGGGACTCTAAATGAGCAGTTCTTC.

CDR3 loop: CASSVALQGTSYNEQFF. The CDR3 bases are TGTGCCAGCAGCGTAGCTCTACAGGGTACTTCCTACAATGAGCAGTTCTTC. The chain has TRBV9 and TRBJ2-1, with D maybe TRBD1 (6 bases). V lost 0 bases and J lost 1, with 14 bases in between. CDR1 is SGDLS and CDR2 is YYNGEE in the germline V gene. The CDR3 totals 17 residues.

A remark on this clone: Sequence at one end of the junction differs from germline and may be a read error. V and J are TRBV6-1 and TRBJ1-2, with D possibly TRBD1 on 5 matching bases. Germline CDR1 reads MNHNS; CDR2 reads SASEGT. There are 11 residues in the CDR3. DNA of the CDR3: TGCGCCAGCATACAGGTACGTGGCTACACCTTC. Protein sequence: CASIQVRGYTF.

This clone has at least ten counts. Additional DNA sequences in this sample encode the identical CDR3. The chain recombines TRBV6-1 with TRBJ1-2; 12 nucleotides agree with TRBD1. V gave up 6 bases and J gave up 8 bases; unmatched junction bases: 7. The CDR3 has 14 amino acids. The V gene's germline CDR1 is MNHNS and CDR2 SASEGT. CDR3 sequence: CASSSGQGAVGYTF. The CDR3 bases are TGTGCCAGCAGCTCGGGACAGGGGGCTGTGGGCTACACCTTC.

The V call is TRBV10-3, the J call TRBJ2-3, with 13 nucleotides matching TRBD2. CDR3 length equals 20 residues. Germline CDR1 is ENHRY and CDR2 is SYGVKD. V lost 6 bases, J lost 5 bases, and 20 bases stayed unmatched. CDR3 residues: CAIRPGLAGLMGDNGDTQYF. The CDR3 bases are TGTGCCATCAGGCCGGGACTAGCGGGGCTCATGGGGGACAACGGAGATACGCAGTATTTT.

This clone was recorded many times. CDR3 residues: CASRLAGAGPGELFF. The CDR3 bases are TGTGCCAGCAGACTGGCGGGAGCAGGGCCCGGGGAGCTGTTTTTT. The chain recombines TRBV13 with TRBJ2-2; TRBD2 agrees at 7 bases. With 6 bases clipped from V and 6 bases from J, the junction kept 10 bases outside the gene matches. Germline CDR1 reads PRHDT; CDR2 reads FYEKMQ (reference sequence). The CDR3 totals 15 residues.

This chain uses TRBV28 with TRBJ2-7; D not certain. V was shortened by 8 bases and J by 3 bases, with 14 bases between the two germline ends. CDR3 length equals 13 residues. Germline loops: CDR1 MDHEN, CDR2 SYDVKM. The CDR3, as DNA: TGTGCCAGCGGTACCGGTATGTTCTACGAGCAGTACTTC. Translated, it gives CASGTGMFYEQYF.

This clone came up many times. This rearrangement joins TRBV9 to TRBJ2-3; D gene ambiguous. Germline loops: CDR1 SGDLS, CDR2 YYNGEE. Trimming left V 0 bases short and J 6 bases short, with 8 bases between. The CDR3 totals 13 residues. The CDR3 nucleotides are TGTGCCAGCAGCGTAGGCTCAGAGGATACGCAGTATTTT. It is translated as CASSVGSEDTQYF.

Many counts were recorded for this clone. Given a much more abundant clone one base away, this may be a read error. V and J are TRBV25-1 and TRBJ2-1, with a tentative D call TRBD2 (6 bases). The CDR3 runs 16 residues. The ends were cut back, 1 base at V and 5 bases at J, with 15 bases in the middle. CDR1 and CDR2 from the germline V gene are MGHDK and SYGVNS. The CDR3 DNA is TGTGCCAGCAGTGAATTCGGGGGTAGCGCCCACAATGAGCAGTTCTTC. Protein product: CASSEFGGSAHNEQFF.

The chain combines TRBV30 with TRBJ2-7; tentative D call: TRBD2 (5 bases). The CDR3 loop spans 17 amino acids. The V gene lost 0 bases and the J gene lost 4 bases, with 22 bases spanning the gap. Germline V gene sequence: CDR1 GTSNPN, CDR2 SVGIG (reference sequence). The CDR3 spells CAWSVLSEGQGRYEQYV. In nucleotides, the CDR3 is TGTGCCTGGAGTGTCCTGTCTGAGGGCCAAGGACGATACGAGCAGTACGTC.

In this sample, this clone turned up many times. V is TRBV9 and J is TRBJ2-3; weak D call: TRBD2 (5 bases). The germline gives CDR1 SGDLS, CDR2 YYNGEE. The CDR3 length is 16 residues. V lost 0 bases, J lost 2 bases, and 13 bases lay in between. For the CDR3, the DNA is TGTGCCAGCAGCGTAGTCGAGGGTGGATTCACAGATACGCAGTATTTT. Its translation: CASSVVEGGFTDTQYF.

Concerning this clone itself: It may be a read error: a sequence one base away is much more abundant. This chain links TRBV18 with TRBJ2-5, with TRBD1 identical over 12 bases. After removal of 6 bases from V and 5 bases from J, the junction contained 7 bases not matched to a gene. CDR3 length: 15 residues. The germline V gene has CDR1 KGHSH and CDR2 LQKENI. DNA for the CDR3: TGTGCCAGCTCGGGGGACAGGGGGCGCCCGGAGACCCAGTACTTC. Translating it yields CASSGDRGRPETQYF.

This sequence joins TRBV20-1 and TRBJ2-7, with 7 bases matching TRBD2. V gave up 6 bases and J gave up 1 base; unmatched junction bases: 9. Germline assignment: CDR1 DFQATT and CDR2 SNEGSKA (reference sequence). The CDR3 runs 14 residues. This CDR3 reads CSAQREGRSYEQYF. The CDR3 DNA sequence: TGCAGTGCGCAGAGGGAGGGTAGATCCTACGAGCAGTACTTC.

V is TRBV20-1 and J is TRBJ2-7; D is perhaps TRBD1 or TRBD2 (6 bases each). The CDR3 is 15 amino acids. Trimming took 3 bases from V and 6 from J, leaving 21 bases between them. CDR1 and CDR2 from the germline V gene are DFQATT and SNEGSKA (reference sequence). The CDR3 loop reads CSASRGGKGRREQYF. The CDR3, as DNA: TGCAGTGCTAGCAGGGGCGGGAAAGGGAGACGCGAGCAGTACTTC.

This clone was counted many times. The junction does not match germline at one end; this may be a read error. The V and J genes are TRBV4-1 and TRBJ1-5; D possibly corresponds to TRBD1 (5 bases). The CDR3 is 15 residues long. From germline, CDR1 is MGHRA and CDR2 YSYEKL. In nucleotides, the CDR3 is TGCGCCAGCAGCCAAGGACCGGGACGCGAGCAGCTCCAGCATTTT. Protein: CASSQGPGREQLQHF.

The sample holds many counts of this clone. V gene TRBV14 combines with J gene TRBJ2-2; 9 bases match TRBD2. The germline V gene encodes CDR1 SGHDN and CDR2 FVKESK. With 1 base clipped from V and 5 bases from J, the junction kept 2 bases outside the gene matches. This CDR3 is 15 amino acids long. Here the CDR3 reads CASSQALAGTGELFF. CDR3 sequence (DNA): TGTGCCAGCAGCCAAGCCCTAGCGGGGACCGGGGAGCTGTTTTTT.

This clone appeared a few times. At one of its ends the junction is not consistent with the germline gene, which may arise from a read error. This same CDR3 is encoded by further DNA sequences in the sample. The rearrangement uses TRBV6-6 and TRBJ2-3; maybe TRBD2 (5 bases). Germline CDR1 MNHNY, CDR2 SVGAGI (reference sequence). The CDR3 spans 18 residues. CDR3 amino acids: CASSYSRRGGSSTDTQYF. The CDR3 DNA sequence: TGTGCCAGCAGCTACTCCCGTCGGGGTGGGAGTAGCACAGATACGCAGTATTTT.

The chain uses TRBV4-1 and TRBJ2-5; 8 nucleotides line up with TRBD2. With 0 bases clipped from V and 1 base from J, the junction kept 10 bases outside the gene matches. The CDR3 sequence is 18 residues long. Germline lookup yields CDR1 MGHRA and CDR2 YSYEKL. The CDR3 protein is CASSQDSWSGGAQETQYF. The CDR3 DNA reads as TGCGCCAGCAGCCAAGATAGCTGGTCGGGGGGGGCCCAAGAGACCCAGTACTTC.